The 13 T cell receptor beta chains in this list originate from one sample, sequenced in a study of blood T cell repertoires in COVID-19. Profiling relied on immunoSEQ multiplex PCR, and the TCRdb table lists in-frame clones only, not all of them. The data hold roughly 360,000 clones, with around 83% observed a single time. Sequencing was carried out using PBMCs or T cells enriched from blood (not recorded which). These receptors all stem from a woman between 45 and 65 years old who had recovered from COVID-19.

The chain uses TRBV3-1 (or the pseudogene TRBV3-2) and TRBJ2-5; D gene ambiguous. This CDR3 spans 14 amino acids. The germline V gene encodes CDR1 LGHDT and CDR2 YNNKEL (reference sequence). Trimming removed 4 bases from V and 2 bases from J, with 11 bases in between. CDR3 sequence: CASSLPHTQETQYF. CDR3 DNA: TGTGCCAGCAGCCTCCCCCACACACAAGAGACCCAGTACTTC.

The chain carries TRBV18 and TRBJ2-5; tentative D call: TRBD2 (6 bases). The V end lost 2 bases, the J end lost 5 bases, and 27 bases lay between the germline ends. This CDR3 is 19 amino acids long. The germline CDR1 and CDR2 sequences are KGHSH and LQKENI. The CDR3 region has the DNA TGTGCCAGCTCACCAGTCGCCCGAGTATCCGGGTCCGCGGGGGAGACCCAGTACTTC. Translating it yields CASSPVARVSGSAGETQYF.

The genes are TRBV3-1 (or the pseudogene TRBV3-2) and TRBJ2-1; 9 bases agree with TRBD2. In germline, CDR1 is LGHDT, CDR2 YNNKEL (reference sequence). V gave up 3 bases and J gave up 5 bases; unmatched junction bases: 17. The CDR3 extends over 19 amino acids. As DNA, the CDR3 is TGTGCCAGCAGCCACGGATTCTGGGTGGCTAGCGGGGAGAACAATGAGCAGTTCTTC. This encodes CASSHGFWVASGENNEQFF.

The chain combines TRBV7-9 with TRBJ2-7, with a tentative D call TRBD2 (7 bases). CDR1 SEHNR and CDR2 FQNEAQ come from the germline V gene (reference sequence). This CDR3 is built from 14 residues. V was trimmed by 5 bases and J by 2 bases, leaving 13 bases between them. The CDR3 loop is CASSPTGRAYEQYF. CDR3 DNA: TGTGCCAGCAGCCCCACAGGGAGGGCCTACGAGCAGTACTTC.

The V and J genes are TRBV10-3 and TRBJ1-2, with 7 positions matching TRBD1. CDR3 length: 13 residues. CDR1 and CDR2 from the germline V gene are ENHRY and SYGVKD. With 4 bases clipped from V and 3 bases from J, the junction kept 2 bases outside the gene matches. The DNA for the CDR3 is TGTGCCATCAGTGCAGGACAGGACTATGGCTACACCTTC. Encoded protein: CAISAGQDYGYTF.

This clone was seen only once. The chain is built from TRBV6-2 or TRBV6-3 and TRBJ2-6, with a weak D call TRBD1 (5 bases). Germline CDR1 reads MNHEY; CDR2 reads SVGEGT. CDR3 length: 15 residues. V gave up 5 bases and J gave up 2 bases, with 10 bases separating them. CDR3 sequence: CASSQQGTGANVLTF. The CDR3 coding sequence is TGTGCCAGCAGTCAGCAGGGAACTGGGGCCAACGTCCTGACTTTC.

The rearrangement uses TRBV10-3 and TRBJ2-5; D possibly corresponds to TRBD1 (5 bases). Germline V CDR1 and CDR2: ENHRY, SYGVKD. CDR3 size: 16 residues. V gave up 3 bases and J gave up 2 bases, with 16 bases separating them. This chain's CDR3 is CAISDGAGRGQETQYF. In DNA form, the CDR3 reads TGTGCCATCAGTGATGGGGCAGGGCGAGGACAAGAGACCCAGTACTTC.

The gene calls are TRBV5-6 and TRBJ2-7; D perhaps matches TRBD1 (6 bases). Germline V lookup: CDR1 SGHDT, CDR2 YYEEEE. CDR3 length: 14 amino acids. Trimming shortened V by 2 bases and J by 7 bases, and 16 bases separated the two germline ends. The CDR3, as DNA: TGTGCCAGCAGCTTTCAGGGGCCCAGGGGTGAGCAGTACTTC. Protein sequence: CASSFQGPRGEQYF.

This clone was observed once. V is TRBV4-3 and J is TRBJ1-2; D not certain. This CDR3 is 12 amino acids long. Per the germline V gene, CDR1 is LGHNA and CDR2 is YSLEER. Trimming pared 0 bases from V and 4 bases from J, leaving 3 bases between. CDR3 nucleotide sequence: TGCGCCAGCAGCCAAGATCTCTATGGCTACACCTTC. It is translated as CASSQDLYGYTF.

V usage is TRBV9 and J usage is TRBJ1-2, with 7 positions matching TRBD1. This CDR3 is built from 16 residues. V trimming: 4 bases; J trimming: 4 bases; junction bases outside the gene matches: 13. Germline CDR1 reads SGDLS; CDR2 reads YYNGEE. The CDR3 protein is CASSPRVGTAFYGYTF. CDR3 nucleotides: TGTGCCAGCAGCCCCCGGGTAGGGACAGCTTTCTATGGCTACACCTTC.

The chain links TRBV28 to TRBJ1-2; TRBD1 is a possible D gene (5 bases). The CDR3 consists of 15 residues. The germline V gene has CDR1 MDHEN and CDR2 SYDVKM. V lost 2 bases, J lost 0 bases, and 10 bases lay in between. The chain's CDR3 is CASSLDRASNYGYTF. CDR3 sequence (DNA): TGTGCCAGCAGTTTAGACAGAGCATCTAACTATGGCTACACCTTC.

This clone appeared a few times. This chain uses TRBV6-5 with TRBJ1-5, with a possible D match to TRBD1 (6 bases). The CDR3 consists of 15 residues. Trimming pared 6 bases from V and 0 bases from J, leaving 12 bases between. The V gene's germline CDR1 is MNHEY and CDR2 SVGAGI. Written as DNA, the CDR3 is TGTGCCAGCAGACGACAGGCTTATAGCAATCAGCCCCAGCATTTT. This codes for CASRRQAYSNQPQHF.

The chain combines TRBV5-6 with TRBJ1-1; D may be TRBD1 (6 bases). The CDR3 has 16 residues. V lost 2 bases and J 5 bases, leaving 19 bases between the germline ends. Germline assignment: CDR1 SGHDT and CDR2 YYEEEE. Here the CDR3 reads CASSFQGTGPRTEAFF. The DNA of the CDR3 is TGTGCCAGCAGCTTCCAGGGGACGGGGCCTCGGACTGAAGCTTTCTTT. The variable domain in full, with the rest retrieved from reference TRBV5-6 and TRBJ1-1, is DAGVTQSPTHLIKTRGQQVTLRCSPKSGHDTVSWYQQALGQGPQFIFQYYEEEERQRGNFPDRFSGHQFPNYSSELNVNALLLGDSALYLCASSFQGTGPRTEAFFGQGTRLTVV.